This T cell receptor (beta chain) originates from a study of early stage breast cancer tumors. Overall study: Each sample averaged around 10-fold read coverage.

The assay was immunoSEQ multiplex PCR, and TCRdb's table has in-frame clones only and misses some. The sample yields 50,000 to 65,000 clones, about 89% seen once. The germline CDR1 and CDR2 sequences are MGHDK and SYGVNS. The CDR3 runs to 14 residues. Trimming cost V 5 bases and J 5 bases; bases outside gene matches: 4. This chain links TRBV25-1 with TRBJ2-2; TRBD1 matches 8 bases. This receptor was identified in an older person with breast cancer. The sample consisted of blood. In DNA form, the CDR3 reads TGTGCCAGCAGTAGTCAGGGGGCGACCGGGGAGCTGTTTTTT. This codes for CASSSQGATGELFF.